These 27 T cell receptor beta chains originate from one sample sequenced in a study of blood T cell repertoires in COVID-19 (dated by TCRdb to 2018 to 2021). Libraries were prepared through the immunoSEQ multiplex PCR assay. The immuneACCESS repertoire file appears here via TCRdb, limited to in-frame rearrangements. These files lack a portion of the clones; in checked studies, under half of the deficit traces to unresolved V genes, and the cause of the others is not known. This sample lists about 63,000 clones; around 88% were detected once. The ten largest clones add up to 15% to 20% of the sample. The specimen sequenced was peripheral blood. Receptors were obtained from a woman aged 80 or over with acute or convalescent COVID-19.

CDR3 sequence: CASSPPHRGTNTEAFF. DNA for the CDR3: TGTGCCAGCTCACCACCGCACAGGGGGACGAACACTGAAGCTTTCTTT. This chain joins TRBV18 and TRBJ1-1; the match to TRBD1 covers 8 bases. V gave up 0 bases and J gave up 1 base; unmatched junction bases: 4. The CDR3 consists of 16 residues. Germline V lookup: CDR1 KGHSH, CDR2 LQKENI. Supplemented by reference TRBV18 and TRBJ1-1, the full variable domain reads NAGVMQNPRHLVRRRGQEARLRCSPMKGHSHVYWYRQLPEEGLKFMVYLQKENIIDESGMPKERFSAEFPKEGPSILRIQQVVRGDSAAYFCASSPPHRGTNTEAFFGQGTRLTVV.

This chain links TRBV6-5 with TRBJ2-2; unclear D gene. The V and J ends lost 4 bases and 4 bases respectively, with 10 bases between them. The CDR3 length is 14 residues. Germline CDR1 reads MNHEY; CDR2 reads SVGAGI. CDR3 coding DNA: TGTGCCAGCAGTTTCCAAACGAGCACCGGGGAGCTGTTTTTT. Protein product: CASSFQTSTGELFF.

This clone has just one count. CDR3 nucleotide sequence: TGCGCCAGCAGCCAAGAAATAGGGGGCGGTGGAAACACCATATATTTT. This encodes CASSQEIGGGGNTIYF. The rearrangement uses TRBV4-1 and TRBJ1-3, with 7 bases matching TRBD1. CDR3 size: 16 residues. After removal of 0 bases from V and 3 bases from J, the junction contained 5 bases not matched to a gene. The germline V gene has CDR1 MGHRA and CDR2 YSYEKL.

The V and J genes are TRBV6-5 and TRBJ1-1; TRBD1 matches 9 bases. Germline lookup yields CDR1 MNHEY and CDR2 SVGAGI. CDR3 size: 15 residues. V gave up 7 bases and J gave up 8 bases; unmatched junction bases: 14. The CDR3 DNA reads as TGTGCCAGCACCGAGGGGGGGACAGGGAGAAAAGAAGCTTTCTTT. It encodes CASTEGGTGRKEAFF.

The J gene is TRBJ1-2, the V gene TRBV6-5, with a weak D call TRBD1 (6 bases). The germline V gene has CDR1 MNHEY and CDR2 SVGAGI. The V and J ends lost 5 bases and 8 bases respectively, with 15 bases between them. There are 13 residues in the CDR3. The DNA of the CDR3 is TGTGCCAGCAGTATAAGACCGGGACACGGCTACACCTTC. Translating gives CASSIRPGHGYTF.

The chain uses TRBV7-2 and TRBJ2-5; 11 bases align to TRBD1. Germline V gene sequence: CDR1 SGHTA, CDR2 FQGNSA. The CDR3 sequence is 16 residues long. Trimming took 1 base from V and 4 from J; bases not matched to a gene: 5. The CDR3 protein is CASSLGAGQGGETQYF. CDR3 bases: TGTGCCAGCAGCTTAGGAGCGGGACAGGGGGGAGAGACCCAGTACTTC.

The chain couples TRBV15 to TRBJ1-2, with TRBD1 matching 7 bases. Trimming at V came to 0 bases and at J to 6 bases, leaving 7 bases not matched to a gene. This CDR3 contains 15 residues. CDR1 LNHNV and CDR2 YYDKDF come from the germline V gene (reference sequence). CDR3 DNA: TGTGCCACCAGCAGAGAAGACAGGGCCAAGGATGGCTACACCTTC. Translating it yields CATSREDRAKDGYTF.

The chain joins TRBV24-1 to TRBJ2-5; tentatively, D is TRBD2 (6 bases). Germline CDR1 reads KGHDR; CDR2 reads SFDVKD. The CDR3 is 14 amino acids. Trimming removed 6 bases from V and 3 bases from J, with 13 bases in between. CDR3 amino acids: CATSPGTYEETQYF. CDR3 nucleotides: TGTGCCACCAGTCCCGGGACTTATGAAGAGACCCAGTACTTC.

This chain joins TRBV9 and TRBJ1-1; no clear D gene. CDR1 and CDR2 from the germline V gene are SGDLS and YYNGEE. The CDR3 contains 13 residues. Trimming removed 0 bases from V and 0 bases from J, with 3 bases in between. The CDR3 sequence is CASSVAVNTEAFF. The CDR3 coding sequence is TGTGCCAGCAGCGTAGCAGTGAACACTGAAGCTTTCTTT.

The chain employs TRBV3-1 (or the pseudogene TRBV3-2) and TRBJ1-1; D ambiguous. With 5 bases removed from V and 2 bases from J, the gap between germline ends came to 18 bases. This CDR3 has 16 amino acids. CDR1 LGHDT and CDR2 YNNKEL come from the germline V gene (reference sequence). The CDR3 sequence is CASSTRPFPGNTEAFF. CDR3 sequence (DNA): TGTGCCAGCAGCACGCGACCCTTTCCAGGCAACACTGAAGCTTTCTTT.

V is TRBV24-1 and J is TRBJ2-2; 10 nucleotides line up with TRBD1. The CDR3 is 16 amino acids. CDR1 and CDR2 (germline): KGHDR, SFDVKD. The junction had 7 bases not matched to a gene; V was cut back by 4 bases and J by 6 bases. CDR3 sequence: CATSEQTGGSAGELFF. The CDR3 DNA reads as TGTGCCACCAGTGAACAGACAGGGGGCAGCGCCGGGGAGCTGTTTTTT.

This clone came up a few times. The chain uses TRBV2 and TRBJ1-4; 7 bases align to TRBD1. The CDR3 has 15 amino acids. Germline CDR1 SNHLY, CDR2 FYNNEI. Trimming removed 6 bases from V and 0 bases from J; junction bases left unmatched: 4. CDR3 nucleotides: TGTGCCAGCAGCCAGGGACAGTCAACTAATGAAAAACTGTTTTTT. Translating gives CASSQGQSTNEKLFF.

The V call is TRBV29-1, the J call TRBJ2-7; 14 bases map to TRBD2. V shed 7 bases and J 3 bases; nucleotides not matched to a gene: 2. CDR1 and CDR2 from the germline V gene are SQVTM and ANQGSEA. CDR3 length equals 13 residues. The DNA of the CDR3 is TGCAGCGCGGGACTAGCGGGAGTCTACGAGCAGTACTTC. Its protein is CSAGLAGVYEQYF.

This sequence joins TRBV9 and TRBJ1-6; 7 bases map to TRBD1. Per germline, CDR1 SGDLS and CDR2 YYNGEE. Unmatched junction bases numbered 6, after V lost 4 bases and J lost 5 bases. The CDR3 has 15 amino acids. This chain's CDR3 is CASSPSGQHNSPLHF. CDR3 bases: TGTGCCAGCAGCCCTTCGGGACAGCATAATTCACCCCTCCACTTT.

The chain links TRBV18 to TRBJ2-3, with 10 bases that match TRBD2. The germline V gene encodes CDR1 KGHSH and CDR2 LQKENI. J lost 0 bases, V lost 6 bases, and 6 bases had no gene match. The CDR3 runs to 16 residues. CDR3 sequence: CASSPTSGVSTDTQYF. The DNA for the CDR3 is TGTGCCAGCTCGCCCACTAGCGGGGTTAGCACAGATACGCAGTATTTT.

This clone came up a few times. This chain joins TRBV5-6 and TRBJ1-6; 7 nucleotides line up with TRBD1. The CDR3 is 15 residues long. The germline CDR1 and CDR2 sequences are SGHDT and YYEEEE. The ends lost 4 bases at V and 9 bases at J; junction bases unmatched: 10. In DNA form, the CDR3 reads TGTGCCAGCAGCCGGAGTCAGGGGGTACGTTCACCCCTCCACTTT. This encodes CASSRSQGVRSPLHF.

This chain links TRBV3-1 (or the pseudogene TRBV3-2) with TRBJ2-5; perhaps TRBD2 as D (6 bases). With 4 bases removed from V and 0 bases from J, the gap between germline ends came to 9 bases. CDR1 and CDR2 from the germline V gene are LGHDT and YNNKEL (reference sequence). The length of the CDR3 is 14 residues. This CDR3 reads CASSLSGYQETQYF. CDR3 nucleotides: TGTGCCAGCAGCCTTAGCGGTTACCAAGAGACCCAGTACTTC.

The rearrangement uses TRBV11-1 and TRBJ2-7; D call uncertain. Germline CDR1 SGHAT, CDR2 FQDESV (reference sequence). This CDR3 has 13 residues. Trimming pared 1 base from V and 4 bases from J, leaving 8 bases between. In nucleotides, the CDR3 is TGTGCCAGCAGCTTAGTAGCCTCGTACGAGCAGTACTTC. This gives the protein CASSLVASYEQYF.

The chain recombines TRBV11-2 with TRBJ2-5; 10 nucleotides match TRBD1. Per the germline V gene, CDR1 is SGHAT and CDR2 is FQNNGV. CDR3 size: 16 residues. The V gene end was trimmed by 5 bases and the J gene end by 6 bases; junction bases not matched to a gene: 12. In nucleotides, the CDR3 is TGTGCCAGCAGCCTCACCCCGACAGGGGGCAGACAGACCCAGTACTTC. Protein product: CASSLTPTGGRQTQYF.

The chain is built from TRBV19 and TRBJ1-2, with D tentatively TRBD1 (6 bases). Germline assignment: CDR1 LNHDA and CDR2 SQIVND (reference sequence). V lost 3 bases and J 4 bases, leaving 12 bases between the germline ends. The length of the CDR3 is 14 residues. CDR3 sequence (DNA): TGTGCCAGTAGTATGGGGACACGCATCTATGGCTACACCTTC. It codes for CASSMGTRIYGYTF. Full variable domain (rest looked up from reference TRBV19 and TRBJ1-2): DGGITQSPKYLFRKEGQNVTLSCEQNLNHDAMYWYRQDPGQGLRLIYYSQIVNDFQKGDIAEGYSVSREKKESFPLTVTSAQKNPTAFYLCASSMGTRIYGYTFGSGTRLTVV.

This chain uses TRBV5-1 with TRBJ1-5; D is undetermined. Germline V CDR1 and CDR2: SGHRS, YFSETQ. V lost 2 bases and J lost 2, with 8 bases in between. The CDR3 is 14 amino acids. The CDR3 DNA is TGCGCCAGCAGCTTTGGCCTTGGCAATCAGCCCCAGCATTTT. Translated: CASSFGLGNQPQHF.

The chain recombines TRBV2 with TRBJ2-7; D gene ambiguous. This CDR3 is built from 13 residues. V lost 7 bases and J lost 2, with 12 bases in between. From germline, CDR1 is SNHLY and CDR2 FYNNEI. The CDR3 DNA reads TGTGCCAGCACGATGCTGCGGACCTACGAGCAGTACTTC. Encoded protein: CASTMLRTYEQYF.

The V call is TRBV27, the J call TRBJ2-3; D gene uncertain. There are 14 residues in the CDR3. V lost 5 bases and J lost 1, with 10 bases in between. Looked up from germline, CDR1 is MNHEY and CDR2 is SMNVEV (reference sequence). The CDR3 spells CASSPLSRTDTQYF. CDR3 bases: TGTGCCAGCAGTCCCCTGAGTCGCACAGATACGCAGTATTTT.

Here the CDR3 reads CASSGTGDNSPLHF. For the CDR3, the DNA is TGTGCCAGTAGTGGGACAGGGGATAATTCACCCCTCCACTTT. This chain links TRBV19 with TRBJ1-6; 10 bases align to TRBD1. Trimming removed 5 bases from V and 5 bases from J; junction bases left unmatched: 0. The V gene's germline CDR1 is LNHDA and CDR2 SQIVND (reference sequence). The CDR3 covers 14 residues.

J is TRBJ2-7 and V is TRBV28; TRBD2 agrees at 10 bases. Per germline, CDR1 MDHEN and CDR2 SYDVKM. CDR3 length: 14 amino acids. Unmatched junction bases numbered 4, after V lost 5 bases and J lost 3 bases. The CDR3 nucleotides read TGTGCCAGCAGTCCCCTAGCGGGGGACTACGAGCAGTACTTC. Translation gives CASSPLAGDYEQYF.

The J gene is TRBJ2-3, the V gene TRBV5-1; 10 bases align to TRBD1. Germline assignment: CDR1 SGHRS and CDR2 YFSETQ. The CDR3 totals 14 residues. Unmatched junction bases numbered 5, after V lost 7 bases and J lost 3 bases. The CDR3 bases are TGCGCCAGCGGCAGGACAGGGGGTACAGATACGCAGTATTTT. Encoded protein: CASGRTGGTDTQYF.

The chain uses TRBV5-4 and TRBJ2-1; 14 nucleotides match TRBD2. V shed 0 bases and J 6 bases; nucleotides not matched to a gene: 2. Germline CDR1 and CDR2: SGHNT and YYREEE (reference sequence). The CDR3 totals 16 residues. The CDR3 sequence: CASSLGGLAGVNEQFF. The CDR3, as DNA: TGTGCCAGCAGCTTGGGGGGACTAGCGGGAGTCAATGAGCAGTTCTTC.